This T cell receptor (beta chain) was sequenced during a study of cytomegalovirus exposure and HLA in healthy donors. CDR1 is SGHNT and CDR2 is YYREEE in the germline V gene (reference sequence). The germline V and J ends were trimmed by 4 bases and 4 bases, with 17 bases remaining between them. The CDR3 covers 16 residues. A remark on this clone: As yet, its antigen is unknown.

Findings of the study overall: Published work reported that the classifier diagnosed cytomegalovirus status with high specificity and sensitivity. In vitro experiments confirmed that a few CMV-associated chains were specific for CMV antigens. The TCR clusters that emerged in the first cohort tended, a later analysis found, to co-occur in the 120 validation repertoires.

The donors were part of the validation cohort of over a hundred subjects. That cohort was separate from the first cohort, which comprised about 730 subjects. TCRdb's table, derived via immunoSEQ multiplex PCR, lists solely in-frame clones and lacks some. The sample lists 250,000 to 300,000 clones, roughly 85% occurring once. This TCR derives from a woman under 30 in good health and CMV-seronegative. The gene calls are TRBV5-4 and TRBJ1-4, with D possibly matching TRBD1 (5 bases). The sample comprised PBMCs. CDR3 DNA sequence: TGTGCCAGCAGCCCGGACCGCGGGGGTCTTAATGAAAAACTGTTTTTT. This gives the protein CASSPDRGGLNEKLFF.